This T cell receptor (beta chain) was retrieved from a study of blood T cell repertoires in COVID-19. For the study at large: The United States, Italy and Spain supplied acute and convalescent COVID-19 samples.

This table comes from immunoSEQ multiplex PCR, and its TCRdb copy is limited to in-frame clones, with some not included. The sample shows roughly 450,000 clones, around 90% of them seen only once. Participants came from about two dozen US areas, aged about 18 to 90 years. Participants were placed into cohorts based on the clinical history they reported. The CDR3 extends over 16 amino acids. Trimming took 5 bases from V and 3 from J, leaving 19 bases between them. In germline, CDR1 is SGHNT, CDR2 YENEEA. The TCR sequence derives from a man between 18 and 29 years old who had recovered from COVID-19. The chain links TRBV11-3 to TRBJ2-5, with a tentative D call TRBD1 (6 bases). Input material: PBMCs or T cells enriched from blood (not recorded which). The chain's CDR3 is CASSPRSDRFKETQYF. DNA for the CDR3: TGTGCCAGCAGCCCCCGCTCGGACAGATTTAAAGAGACCCAGTACTTC.